These 10 T cell receptor beta chains came from one sample sequenced in a study of T cell changes during pregnancy in multiple sclerosis. TCRdb's copy holds only in-frame clones and misses some; the assay was immunoSEQ multiplex PCR. The data show about 59,000 clones, approximately 90% seen once. The sample comprised peripheral blood from another person, used as feeder cells. The receptors stem from a human donor whose cells served as feeder cells for cultures in a pregnancy study.

The chain carries TRBV19 and TRBJ2-3, with 11 bases identical to TRBD2. The germline V gene encodes CDR1 LNHDA and CDR2 SQIVND (reference sequence). CDR3 length: 14 residues. The J segment lost 6 bases and the V segment lost 5 bases, leaving 4 bases of the junction unmatched. CDR3 in DNA: TGTGCCAGTAGTGGACTAGCGGGTAGTGATACGCAGTATTTT. Its protein is CASSGLAGSDTQYF.

The DNA for the CDR3 is TGCGCCAGCAGCCCTCTATCGGCCGGCCTCAACACTGAAGCTTTCTTT. Its translation is CASSPLSAGLNTEAFF. This rearrangement joins TRBV5-1 to TRBJ1-1, with D uncertain. Germline assignment: CDR1 SGHRS and CDR2 YFSETQ. The CDR3 runs to 16 residues. The V gene lost 4 bases and the J gene lost 2 bases, with 18 bases spanning the gap. The full variable domain, its missing parts supplied by reference TRBV5-1 and TRBJ1-1, is KAGVTQTPRYLIKTRGQQVTLSCSPISGHRSVSWYQQTPGQGLQFLFEYFSETQRNKGNFPGRFSGRQFSNSRSEMNVSTLELGDSALYLCASSPLSAGLNTEAFFGQGTRLTVV.

This clone has only one observation. The chain couples TRBV6-6 to TRBJ2-7; 7 bases match TRBD1. Germline CDR1 is MNHNY and CDR2 is SVGAGI (reference sequence). V lost 10 bases to trimming and J lost 4 bases; unmatched junction nucleotides: 13. This CDR3 has 14 amino acids. CDR3 DNA sequence: TGTGCCATCCAACCCGACAGGGCAGCTTACGAGCAGTACTTC. Translating gives CAIQPDRAAYEQYF.

The CDR3, as DNA: TGCGCCAGCAGAACAGGGGGCCTAGGGGAGACCCAGTACTTC. It encodes CASRTGGLGETQYF. The chain is built from TRBV10-2 and TRBJ2-5, with TRBD1 matching 9 bases. V shed 6 bases and J 5 bases; nucleotides not matched to a gene: 7. CDR1 is WSHSY and CDR2 is SAAADI in the germline V gene. The CDR3 has 14 amino acids.

The chain combines TRBV11-1 with TRBJ2-5; D unresolved. The CDR3 totals 14 residues. From germline, CDR1 is SGHAT and CDR2 FQDESV (reference sequence). Trimming took off 5 bases at V and 0 bases at J, with 10 bases between the two ends. This chain's CDR3 is CASSPRTNQETQYF. CDR3 bases: TGTGCCAGCAGCCCCAGGACCAACCAAGAGACCCAGTACTTC.

This clone turned up a few times. The chain links TRBV9 to TRBJ1-3; 9 nucleotides line up with TRBD1. This CDR3 contains 15 residues. V was clipped by 7 bases and J by 2 bases; unmatched bases: 7. Germline CDR1 is SGDLS and CDR2 is YYNGEE. CDR3 nucleotides: TGTGCCAGCCGGGGACAGGGACTGGCTGGAAACACCATATATTTT. Translated, it gives CASRGQGLAGNTIYF.

The chain carries TRBV7-2 and TRBJ2-1; D possibly uses TRBD1 or TRBD2 (5 bases each). Germline V gene lookup returns CDR1 SGHTA and CDR2 FQGNSA. This CDR3 is built from 14 residues. Trimming cost V 1 base and J 15 bases, with 19 bases left between them. As DNA, the CDR3 is TGTGCCAGCAGCTTAGGAGGGACCAAGAACTCGAGGTTCTTC. Translation: CASSLGGTKNSRFF.

The rearrangement joins TRBV6-1 to TRBJ2-7; 10 positions match TRBD1. The V gene end was trimmed by 5 bases and the J gene end by 2 bases; junction bases not matched to a gene: 6. CDR3 length: 15 amino acids. Germline-derived CDR1 and CDR2 are MNHNS and SASEGT. CDR3 sequence: CASSLRDRGAYEQYF. DNA for the CDR3: TGTGCCAGCAGTCTCCGGGACAGGGGTGCCTACGAGCAGTACTTC.

The chain couples TRBV29-1 to TRBJ1-1; no clear D gene. The CDR3 is 10 residues long. V gave up 5 bases and J gave up 6 bases, with 7 bases separating them. The germline V gene encodes CDR1 SQVTM and CDR2 ANQGSEA. The CDR3 DNA sequence: TGCAGCGTTCTGGACGCTGAAGCTTTCTTT. Amino acids: CSVLDAEAFF. Combining the CDR3 with reference TRBV29-1 and TRBJ1-1 gives the whole variable domain SAVISQKPSRDICQRGTSLTIQCQVDSQVTMMFWYRQQPGQSLTLIATANQGSEATYESGFVIDKFPISRPNLTFSTLTVSNMSPEDSSIYLCSVLDAEAFFGQGTRLTVV.

The chain combines TRBV9 with TRBJ2-1, with 7 bases that match TRBD2. Germline V CDR1 and CDR2: SGDLS, YYNGEE. V shed 7 bases and J 0 bases; nucleotides not matched to a gene: 4. This CDR3 region has 14 residues. As DNA, the CDR3 is TGTGCCAGCCCGGCGGGGGACTCCTACAATGAGCAGTTCTTC. Translating gives CASPAGDSYNEQFF.